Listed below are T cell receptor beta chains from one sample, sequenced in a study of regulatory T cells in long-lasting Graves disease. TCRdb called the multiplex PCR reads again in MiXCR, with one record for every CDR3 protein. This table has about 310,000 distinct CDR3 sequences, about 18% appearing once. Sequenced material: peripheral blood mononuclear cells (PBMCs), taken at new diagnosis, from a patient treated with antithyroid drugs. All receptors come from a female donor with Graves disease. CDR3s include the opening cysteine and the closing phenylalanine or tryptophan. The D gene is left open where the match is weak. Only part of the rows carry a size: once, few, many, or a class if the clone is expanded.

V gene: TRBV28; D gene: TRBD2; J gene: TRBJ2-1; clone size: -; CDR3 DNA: TGTGCCAGCAGTTGGGGGACTAGCGGGAGTGGTTACAGTGAGCAGTCCTTC; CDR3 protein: CASSWGTSGSGYSEQSF
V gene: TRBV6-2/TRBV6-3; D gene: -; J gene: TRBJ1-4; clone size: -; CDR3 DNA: TGTGCCAGCAGTGAAACAGGGAACCCCGGGAAACTGTTTTTT; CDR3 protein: CASSETGNPGKLFF
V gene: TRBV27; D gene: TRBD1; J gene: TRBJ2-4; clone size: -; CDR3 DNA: TGTGCCAGCAGTCCGACAGGGGGAAGCCCAACCAGCGACAAAAACATTCAGTACTTC; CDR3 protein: CASSPTGGSPTSDKNIQYF
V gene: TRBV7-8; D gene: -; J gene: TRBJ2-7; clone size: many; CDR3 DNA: TGTGCCAGCAGCTCCCGGGCCAACTCCTACGAGCAGTACTTC; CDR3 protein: CASSSRANSYEQYF
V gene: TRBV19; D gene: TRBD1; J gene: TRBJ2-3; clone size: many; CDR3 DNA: TGTGCCAGTAAAGACAGGGGCGCCCCAGATACGCAGTATTTT; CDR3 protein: CASKDRGAPDTQYF
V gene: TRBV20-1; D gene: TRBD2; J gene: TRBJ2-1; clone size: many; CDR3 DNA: TGCAGTGCTGACCTAGCGGGAGGGCCCTTCAATGAGCAGTTCTTC; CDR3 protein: CSADLAGGPFNEQFF
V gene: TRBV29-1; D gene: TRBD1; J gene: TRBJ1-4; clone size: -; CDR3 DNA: TGCAGCGTGGCAGACAGGGGGCTTGAAAAACTGTTTTTT; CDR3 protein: CSVADRGLEKLFF
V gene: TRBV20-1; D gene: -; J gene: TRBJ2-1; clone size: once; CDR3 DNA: TGCAGTGCTGCTCGCATAGAGTATGAGCAGTTCTTC; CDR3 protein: CSAARIEYEQFF
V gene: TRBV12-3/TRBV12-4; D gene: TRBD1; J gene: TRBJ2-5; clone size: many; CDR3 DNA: TGTGCCAGCAGTTTAAGGGAGGGTGGGACAGGGCAAGAGACCCAGTACTTC; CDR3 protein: CASSLREGGTGQETQYF
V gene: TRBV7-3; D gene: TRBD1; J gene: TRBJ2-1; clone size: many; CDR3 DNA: TGTGCCAGCAGCCAGGGACAGGGTAACAATGAGCAGTTCTTC; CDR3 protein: CASSQGQGNNEQFF
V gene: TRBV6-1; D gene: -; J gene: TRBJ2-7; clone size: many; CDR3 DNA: TGTGCCAGCGGAGAGCGGACAAACCCCTACGAGCAGTACTTC; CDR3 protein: CASGERTNPYEQYF
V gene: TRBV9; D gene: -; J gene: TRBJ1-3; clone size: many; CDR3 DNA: TGTGCCAGCAGCCCGTGGATAGAAGGGTCTGGAAACACCATATATTTT; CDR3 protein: CASSPWIEGSGNTIYF
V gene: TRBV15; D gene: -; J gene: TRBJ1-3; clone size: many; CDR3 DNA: TGTGCCACCAGCAGAGATCGGGGGGGCGCAGGAAACACCATATATTTT; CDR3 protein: CATSRDRGGAGNTIYF
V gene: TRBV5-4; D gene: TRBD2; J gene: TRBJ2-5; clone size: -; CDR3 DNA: TGTGCCAGCAGCTTACGGACTAGCGAAGAGACCCAGTACTTC; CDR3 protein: CASSLRTSEETQYF
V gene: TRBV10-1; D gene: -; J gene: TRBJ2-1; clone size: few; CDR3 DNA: TGCGCCAGCCAGCGGTTCTCCTACCACAATGAGCAGTTCTTC; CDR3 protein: CASQRFSYHNEQFF
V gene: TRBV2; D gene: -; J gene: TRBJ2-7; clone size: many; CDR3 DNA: TGTGCCAGCAGTGAAGCGGGACCCAGCTACGAGCAGTACTTC; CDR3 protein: CASSEAGPSYEQYF
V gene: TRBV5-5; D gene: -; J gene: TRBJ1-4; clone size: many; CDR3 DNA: TGTGCCAGCAGCTCCCCTGTAGAAAAACTGTTTTTT; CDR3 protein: CASSSPVEKLFF
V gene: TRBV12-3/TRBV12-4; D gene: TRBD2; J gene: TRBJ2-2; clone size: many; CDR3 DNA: TGTGCCAGCACTAGCGGGAGGGATCTGGCCGGGGAGCTGTTTTTT; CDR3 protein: CASTSGRDLAGELFF
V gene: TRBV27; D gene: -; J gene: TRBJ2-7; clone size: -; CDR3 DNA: TGTGCCAGCAGCCCCTCCCCGTCGTACTACGAGCAGTACTTC; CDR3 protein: CASSPSPSYYEQYF
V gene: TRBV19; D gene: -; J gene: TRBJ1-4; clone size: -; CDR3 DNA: TGTGCCACCCAGAGGGCGGCAACTAATGAAAAACTGTTTTTT; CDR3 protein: CATQRAATNEKLFF
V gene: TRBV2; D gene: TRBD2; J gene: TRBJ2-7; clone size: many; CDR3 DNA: TGTGCCAGCAGCAGACTAGCGGGAGGGCCTTGGTACGAGCAGTACTTC; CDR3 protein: CASSRLAGGPWYEQYF
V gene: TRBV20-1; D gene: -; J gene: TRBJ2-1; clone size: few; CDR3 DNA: TGCAGTACTAGTCGGGGGTGGAATGAGCAGTTCTTC; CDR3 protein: CSTSRGWNEQFF
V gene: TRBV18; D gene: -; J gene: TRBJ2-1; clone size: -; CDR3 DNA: TGTGCCAGCTCACCACCGGGGAGGAACAATGAGCAGTTCTTC; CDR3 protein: CASSPPGRNNEQFF